These 7 T cell receptor beta chains originate from one sample sequenced in a study of blood T cell repertoires in COVID-19. Some clones are missing from TCRdb's copy, which holds only in-frame ones; the method was immunoSEQ multiplex PCR. The repertoire holds around 110,000 clones, roughly two thirds seen once, with about 0.85% in the top ten. The sequenced sample consisted of peripheral blood. The receptors stem from a human donor with acute or convalescent COVID-19. The donor label of this sample is uncertain.

V gene TRBV11-3 combines with J gene TRBJ2-1; TRBD2 matches at 7 bases. The ends lost 6 bases at V and 10 bases at J; junction bases unmatched: 15. The CDR3 is 15 amino acids. CDR1 and CDR2 (germline): SGHNT, YENEEA. CDR3 sequence (DNA): TGTGCCAGCAGTTCCTCCAGCGGGGCCGCGGGCGAGCAGTTCTTC. Protein product: CASSSSSGAAGEQFF.

The genes are TRBV3-1 (or the pseudogene TRBV3-2) and TRBJ1-4; 8 nucleotides align to TRBD1. This CDR3 contains 17 residues. Losses at the gene ends were 4 bases for V and 0 bases for J; bases not matched to a gene: 7. The V gene's germline CDR1 is LGHDT and CDR2 YNNKEL (reference sequence). The CDR3 nucleotides are TGTGCCAGCAGCCTAAGGACAGGGCACACAACTAATGAAAAACTGTTTTTT. It is translated as CASSLRTGHTTNEKLFF.

This clone came up a few times. DNA of the CDR3: TGTGCCAGCACCCGATTCGACAGGGGGGCAGATACGCAGTATTTT. Protein: CASTRFDRGADTQYF. This chain uses TRBV5-6 with TRBJ2-3; 9 bases map to TRBD1. Trimming cost V 6 bases and J 4 bases; bases outside gene matches: 9. The germline V gene has CDR1 SGHDT and CDR2 YYEEEE. The CDR3 runs to 15 residues.

This chain joins TRBV4-1 and TRBJ1-6, with 7 bases that match TRBD1. The CDR3 length is 16 residues. Germline V gives CDR1 MGHRA, CDR2 YSYEKL. The J segment lost 12 bases and the V segment lost 1 base, leaving 12 bases of the junction unmatched. CDR3 loop: CASSQVGDSKFKPLHF. The CDR3 bases are TGCGCCAGCAGCCAAGTAGGGGACAGTAAATTCAAACCCCTCCACTTT.

This chain joins TRBV6-5 and TRBJ1-1, with a weak D call TRBD1 (5 bases). V was clipped by 6 bases and J by 0 bases, with 14 bases between them. Germline loops: CDR1 MNHEY, CDR2 SVGAGI. The CDR3 totals 15 residues. CDR3 nucleotides: TGTGCCAGCAGCGCCTTCGGGACTATGAACACTGAAGCTTTCTTT. It codes for CASSAFGTMNTEAFF.

A few counts support this clone. This sequence joins TRBV5-1 and TRBJ1-1; 7 bases map to TRBD1. The length of the CDR3 is 14 residues. The trim removed 4 bases at V and 5 bases at J, leaving 8 bases unmatched. From germline, CDR1 is SGHRS and CDR2 YFSETQ. As DNA, the CDR3 is TGCGCCAGCAGCGGTGACAGGGTGGTAACTGAAGCTTTCTTT. It codes for CASSGDRVVTEAFF.

The count of this clone is one. The DNA of the CDR3 is TGTGCCAGCAGCATACAGGGGGCCCCCCAAGAGACCCAGTACTTC. As protein: CASSIQGAPQETQYF. The V and J genes are TRBV9 and TRBJ2-5, with 9 bases identical to TRBD1. This CDR3 contains 15 residues. Trimming removed 4 bases from V and 1 base from J; junction bases left unmatched: 5. CDR1 SGDLS and CDR2 YYNGEE come from the germline V gene.